The 7 T cell receptor beta chains listed next were all sequenced from one sample in a study of regulatory T cells in long-lasting Graves disease. For TCR beta, libraries came from iRepertoire HTBI primers and Arm-PCR of CDR3 regions. TCRdb re-derived calls from the multiplex PCR reads in MiXCR, one entry per CDR3 protein. The sample lists about 470,000 distinct CDR3 sequences, 15% to 20% occurring once. Time point reported: newly diagnosed GD, antithyroid drugs for less than 3 months. Isolated PBMC RNA provided the starting material for the TCR library. These data also formed part of another study, on T cells in Graves' hyperthyroidism and ophthalmopathy.

The sample here was peripheral blood mononuclear cells (PBMCs), taken at new diagnosis, from a patient treated with antithyroid drugs. These receptors all come from a man between 40 and 49 years old with Graves disease.

This clonotype was detected many times. J is TRBJ2-1 and V is TRBV30; 9 nucleotides align to TRBD2. The CDR3 runs to 13 residues. Germline assignment: CDR1 GTSNPN and CDR2 SVGIG (reference sequence). V lost 2 bases and J lost 7; bases outside the gene matches: 3. The CDR3 is CAWSSSGKNEQFF. CDR3 in DNA: TGTGCCTGGAGTTCTAGCGGGAAGAATGAGCAGTTCTTC. Supplemented by reference TRBV30 and TRBJ2-1, the full variable domain reads SQTIHQWPATLVQPVGSPLSLECTVEGTSNPNLYWYRQAAGRGLQLLFYSVGIGQISSEVPQNLSASRPQDRQFILSSKKLLLSDSGFYLCAWSSSGKNEQFFGPGTRLTVL.

This clonotype occurred many times. This chain connects TRBV28 to TRBJ2-3, with TRBD2 as a possible D gene (5 bases). V lost 3 bases, J lost 6 bases, and 10 bases lay in between. The CDR3 extends over 13 amino acids. Germline V gene lookup returns CDR1 MDHEN and CDR2 SYDVKM. The CDR3 DNA follows: TGTGCCAGCAGTTTCCCCGGGGTGGATACGCAGTATTTT. Protein sequence: CASSFPGVDTQYF.

This clonotype was seen at least ten times. The rearrangement uses TRBV11-2 and TRBJ2-1; D unclear. Germline V gene data show CDR1 as SGHAT and CDR2 as FQNNGV. Deletions cut 5 bases from V and 11 bases from J, with 10 bases between. There are 11 residues in the CDR3. The CDR3 loop is CASSRQRKQFF. The DNA of the CDR3 is TGTGCCAGCAGCCGCCAGCGCAAGCAGTTCTTC.

The chain links TRBV12-3 or TRBV12-4 to TRBJ1-5; 9 bases are shared with TRBD1. CDR3 length equals 16 residues. V shed 0 bases and J 9 bases; nucleotides not matched to a gene: 9. For the CDR3, the DNA is TGTGCCAGCAGTTTAGCTTCTACAGGGGGCATTCGGCCCCAGCATTTT. Its protein product is CASSLASTGGIRPQHF.

This clonotype was detected ten times or more. This chain joins TRBV7-8 and TRBJ2-3; D remains ambiguous. Trimming removed 5 bases at V and 3 bases at J, with 15 bases between. The germline V gene encodes CDR1 SGHVS and CDR2 FQNEAQ. The CDR3 runs to 15 residues. CDR3 protein: CASSPPRLPTDTQYF. The CDR3 DNA reads as TGTGCCAGCAGCCCGCCACGGCTCCCGACAGATACGCAGTATTTT.

This clonotype came up a few times. A much larger clone differs from this one at a single base, so this may be a read error. V is TRBV27 and J is TRBJ1-1; D ambiguous. Trimming took off 1 base at V and 1 base at J, with 13 bases between the two ends. The CDR3 extends over 16 amino acids. In germline, CDR1 is MNHEY, CDR2 SMNVEV (reference sequence). The CDR3 loop is CASSLLADYPNTEAFF. The CDR3 coding sequence is TGTGCCAGCAGTTTATTGGCGGATTACCCGAACACTGAAGCTTTCTTT.

This clonotype has a count of ten or more. The gene calls are TRBV12-3 or TRBV12-4 and TRBJ2-7; either TRBD1 or TRBD2 may supply D (6 bases each). The CDR3 has 12 residues. V was cut by 3 bases and J by 12 bases, with 15 bases left in between. CDR3 DNA: TGTGCCAGCAGTTTGGAACAGGGAGGTTCGTACTTC. Encoded protein: CASSLEQGGSYF.